Described below is a single TCR beta chain sequence and its context. Data came from immunoSEQ multiplex PCR; TCRdb stores just in-frame clones and leaves some out. Altogether 250,000 to 300,000 clones are present, about 85% being singletons, with the ten largest covering 2% to 2.5%. The CDR3 loop spans 18 amino acids. The germline V gene has CDR1 SGHTA and CDR2 FQGTGA. Losses at the gene ends were 3 bases for V and 0 bases for J; bases not matched to a gene: 7. The data derive from a study of blood T cell repertoires in COVID-19. Study information: Both acute and convalescent COVID-19 samples were obtained from the United States, Italy and Spain.

The V call is TRBV7-3, the J call TRBJ2-6, with TRBD1 matching 8 bases. The TCR sequence derives from a woman aged 50 to 60 who had recovered from COVID-19. The specimen sequenced was peripheral blood. The CDR3: CASSFRDRSNSGANVLTF. The CDR3 DNA reads TGTGCCAGCAGCTTCCGGGACAGGTCTAACTCTGGGGCCAACGTCCTGACTTTC.